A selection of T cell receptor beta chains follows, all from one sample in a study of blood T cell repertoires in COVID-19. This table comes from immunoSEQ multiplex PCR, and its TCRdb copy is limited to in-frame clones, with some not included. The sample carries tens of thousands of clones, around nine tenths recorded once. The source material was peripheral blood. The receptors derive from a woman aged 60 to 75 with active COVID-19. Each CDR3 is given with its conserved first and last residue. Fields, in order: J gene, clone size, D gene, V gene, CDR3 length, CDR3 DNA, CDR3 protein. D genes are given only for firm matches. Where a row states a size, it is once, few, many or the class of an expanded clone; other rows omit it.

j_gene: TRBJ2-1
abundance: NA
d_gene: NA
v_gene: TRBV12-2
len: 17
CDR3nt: TGTGCAAGTCGCTTAGCGAGCACTAGCGGGGGGGTGGTTGAGCAGTTCTTC
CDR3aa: CASRLASTSGGVVEQFF

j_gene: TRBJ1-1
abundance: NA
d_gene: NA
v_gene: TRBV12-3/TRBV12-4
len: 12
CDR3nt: TGTGCCAGCAGCCCCTACTACACTGAAGCTTTCTTT
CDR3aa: CASSPYYTEAFF

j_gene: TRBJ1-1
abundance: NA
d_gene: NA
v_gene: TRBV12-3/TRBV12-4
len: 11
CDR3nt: TGTGCCAGCACCCTTAGACAAGAAGCTTTCTTT
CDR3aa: CASTLRQEAFF

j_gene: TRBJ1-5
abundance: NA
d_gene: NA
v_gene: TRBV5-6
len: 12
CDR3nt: TGTGCCAGCAGCTCCGGACAGTTCCCCCAGCATTTT
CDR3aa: CASSSGQFPQHF

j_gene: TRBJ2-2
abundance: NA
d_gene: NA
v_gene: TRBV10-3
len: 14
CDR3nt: TGTGCCATCAGCGCCGGGACAACCACCGGGGAGCTGTTTTTT
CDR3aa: CAISAGTTTGELFF

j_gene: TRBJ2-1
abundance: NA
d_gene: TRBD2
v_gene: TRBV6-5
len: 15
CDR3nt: TGTGCCAGCAGTCCGACTAGCGGGGCCAACAATGAGCAGTTCTTC
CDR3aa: CASSPTSGANNEQFF

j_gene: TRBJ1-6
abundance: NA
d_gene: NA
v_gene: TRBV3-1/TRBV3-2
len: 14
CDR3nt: TGTGCCAGCAGCCAGAGGTCCTCGGGTTCACCCCTCCACTTT
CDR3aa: CASSQRSSGSPLHF

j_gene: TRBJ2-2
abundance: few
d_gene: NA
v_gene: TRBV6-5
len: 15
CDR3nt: TGTGCCAGCAGGCGGACACCTACGAACACCGGGGAGCTGTTTTTT
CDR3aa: CASRRTPTNTGELFF

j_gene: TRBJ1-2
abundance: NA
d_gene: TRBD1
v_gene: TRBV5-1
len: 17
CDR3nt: TGCGCCAGCAGCCTGGGGACAGGGGGCCGTCCTAACTATGGCTACACCTTC
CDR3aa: CASSLGTGGRPNYGYTF

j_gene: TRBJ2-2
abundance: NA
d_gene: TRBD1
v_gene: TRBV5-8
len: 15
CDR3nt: TGTGCCAGCAGCCTAGGGACAGGGAGGACCGGGGAGCTGTTTTTT
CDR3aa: CASSLGTGRTGELFF

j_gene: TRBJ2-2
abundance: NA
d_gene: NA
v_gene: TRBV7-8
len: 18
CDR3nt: TGTGCCAGCAGCTTAGGGAGGGTGGGTAGGACCGTCACCGGGGAGCTGTTTTTT
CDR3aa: CASSLGRVGRTVTGELFF

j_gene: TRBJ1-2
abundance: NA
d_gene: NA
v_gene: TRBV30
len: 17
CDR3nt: TGTGCCTGGAGTGGGAGCTTCGGCCTTCAGCGTCCAACCGGCTACACCTTC
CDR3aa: CAWSGSFGLQRPTGYTF

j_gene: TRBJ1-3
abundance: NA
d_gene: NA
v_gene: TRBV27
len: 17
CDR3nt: TGTGCCAGCAGGTCGGGGTGGGGGCAGACCTCTGGAAACACCATATATTTT
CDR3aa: CASRSGWGQTSGNTIYF

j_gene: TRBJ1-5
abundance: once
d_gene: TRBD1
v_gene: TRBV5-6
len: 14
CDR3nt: TGTGCCAGCAGCTCAGGGACAGGGGGTCAGCCCCAGCATTTT
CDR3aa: CASSSGTGGQPQHF

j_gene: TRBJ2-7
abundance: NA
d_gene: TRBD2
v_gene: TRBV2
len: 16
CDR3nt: TGTGCCAGCAGTGCATTAGCGGGGGGGGGCCCCTACGAGCAGTACTTC
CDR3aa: CASSALAGGGPYEQYF

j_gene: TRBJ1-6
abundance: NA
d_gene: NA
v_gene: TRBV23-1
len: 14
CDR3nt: TGCGCCAGCAGTAGATCGGATTTCTGGCGGCCCCTCCACTTT
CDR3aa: CASSRSDFWRPLHF

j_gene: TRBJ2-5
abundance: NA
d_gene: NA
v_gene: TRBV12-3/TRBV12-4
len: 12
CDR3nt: TGTGCCAGCAGTTTTGGTCGGGAGACCCAGTACTTC
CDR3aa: CASSFGRETQYF

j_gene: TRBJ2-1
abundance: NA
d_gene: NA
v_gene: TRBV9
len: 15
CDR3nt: TGTGCCAGCAGCGTAGGTCAGGGGAATTACAATGAGCAGTTCTTC
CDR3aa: CASSVGQGNYNEQFF

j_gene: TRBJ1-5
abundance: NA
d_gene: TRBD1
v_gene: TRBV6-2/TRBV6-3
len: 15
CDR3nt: TGTGCCAGCAGTAGGGACAGAATTAGCAATCAGCCCCAGCATTTT
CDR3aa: CASSRDRISNQPQHF

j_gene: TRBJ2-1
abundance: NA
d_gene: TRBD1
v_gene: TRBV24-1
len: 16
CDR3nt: TGTGCCACCAGTGATTCGACAGGGGTCTCCTACAATGAGCAGTTCTTC
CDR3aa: CATSDSTGVSYNEQFF

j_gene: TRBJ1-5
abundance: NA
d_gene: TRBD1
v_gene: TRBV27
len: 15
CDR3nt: TGTGCCAGCAGTTTATCAGGGGGCGCGATTCAGCCCCAGCATTTT
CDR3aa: CASSLSGGAIQPQHF

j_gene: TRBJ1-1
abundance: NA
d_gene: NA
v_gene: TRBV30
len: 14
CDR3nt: TGTGCCGGGAACGGGAGGATCAAGTATACTGAAGCTTTCTTT
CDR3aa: CAGNGRIKYTEAFF

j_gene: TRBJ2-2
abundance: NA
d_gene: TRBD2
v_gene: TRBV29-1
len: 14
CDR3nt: TGCAGCCTTGGGACTCCGGGGGGGGGCGGGGAGCTGTTTTTT
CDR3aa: CSLGTPGGGGELFF

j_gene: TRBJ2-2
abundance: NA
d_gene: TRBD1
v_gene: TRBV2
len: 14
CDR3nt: TGTGCCTCCCTCGGGACAGGGGACACCGGGGAGCTGTTTTTT
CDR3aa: CASLGTGDTGELFF

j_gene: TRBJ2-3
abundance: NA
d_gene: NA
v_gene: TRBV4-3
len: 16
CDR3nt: TGCGCCAGCAGCCAAGAGAGAGGGGGTGGAACAGATACGCAGTATTTT
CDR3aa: CASSQERGGGTDTQYF

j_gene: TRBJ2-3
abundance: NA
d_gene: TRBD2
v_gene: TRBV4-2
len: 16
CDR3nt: TGTGCCAGCAGCCAAGTGTCTAGCGGGGGGGCAAATACGCAGTATTTT
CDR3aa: CASSQVSSGGANTQYF

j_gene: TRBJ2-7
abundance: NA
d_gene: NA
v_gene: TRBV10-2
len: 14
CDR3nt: TGCGCCAGCAGTGAGGCTACAGGGTACTACGAGCAGTACTTC
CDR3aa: CASSEATGYYEQYF

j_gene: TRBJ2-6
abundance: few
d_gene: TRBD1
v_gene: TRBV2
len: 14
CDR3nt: TGTGCCACCAGGGACAGCTCTGGGGCCAACGTCCTGACTTTC
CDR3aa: CATRDSSGANVLTF

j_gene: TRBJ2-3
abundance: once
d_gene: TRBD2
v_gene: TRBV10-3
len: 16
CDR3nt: TGTGCCATCAGTGAGTCCGCTAGCGGTAGCACAGATACGCAGTATTTT
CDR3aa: CAISESASGSTDTQYF

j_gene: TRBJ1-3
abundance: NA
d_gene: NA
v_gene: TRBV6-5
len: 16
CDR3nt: TGTGCCAGCAGTTACTCCCAGACAACAACTGGAAACACCATATATTTT
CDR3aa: CASSYSQTTTGNTIYF

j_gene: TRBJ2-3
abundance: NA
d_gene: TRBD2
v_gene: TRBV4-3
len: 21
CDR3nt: TGCGCCAGCAGCCAAGATCCCCCAAGACTAGCGGTCCCACGGGGCACAGATACGCAGTATTTT
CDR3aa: CASSQDPPRLAVPRGTDTQYF

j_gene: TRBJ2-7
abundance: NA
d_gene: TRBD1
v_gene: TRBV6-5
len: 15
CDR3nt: TGTGCCAGCAGTTACGGGACAGGGCCCTCCTACGAGCAGTACTTC
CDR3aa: CASSYGTGPSYEQYF

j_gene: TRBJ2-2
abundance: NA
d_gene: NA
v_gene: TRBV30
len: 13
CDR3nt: TGTGCCTGGAGTGTACTAGACACCGGGGAGCTGTTTTTT
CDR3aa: CAWSVLDTGELFF

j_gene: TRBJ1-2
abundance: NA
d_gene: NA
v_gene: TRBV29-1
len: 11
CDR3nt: TGCAGCGTGGGGAGAGGGTATGGCTACACCTTC
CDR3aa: CSVGRGYGYTF

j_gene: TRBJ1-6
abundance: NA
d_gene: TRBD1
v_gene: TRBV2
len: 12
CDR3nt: TGTGCCATCGGGACAGGGGGTTCACCCCTCCACTTT
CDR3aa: CAIGTGGSPLHF

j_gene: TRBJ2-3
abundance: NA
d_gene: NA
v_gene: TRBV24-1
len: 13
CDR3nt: TGTGCCACCAGCCTAGGGGGCACAGATACGCAGTATTTT
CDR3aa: CATSLGGTDTQYF

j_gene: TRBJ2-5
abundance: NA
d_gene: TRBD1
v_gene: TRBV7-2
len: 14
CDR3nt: TGTGCCAGCAGCTCGACAGGGGAAAAAGAGACCCAGTACTTC
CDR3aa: CASSSTGEKETQYF

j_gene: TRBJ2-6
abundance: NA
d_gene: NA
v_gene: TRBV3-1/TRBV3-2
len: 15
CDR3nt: TGTGCCAGCAGCCAAGCGGGGTCTGGGGCCAACGTCCTGACTTTC
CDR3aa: CASSQAGSGANVLTF

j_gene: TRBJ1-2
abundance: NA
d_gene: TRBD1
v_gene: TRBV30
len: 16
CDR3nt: TGTGCCTGGATTCGAGCAGGGACAGTTCGTAACTATGGCTACACCTTC
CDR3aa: CAWIRAGTVRNYGYTF

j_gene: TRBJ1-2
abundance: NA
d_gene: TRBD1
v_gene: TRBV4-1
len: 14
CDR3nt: TGCGCCAGCAGCCCGGGACAGGGGATCTATGGCTACACCTTC
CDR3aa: CASSPGQGIYGYTF

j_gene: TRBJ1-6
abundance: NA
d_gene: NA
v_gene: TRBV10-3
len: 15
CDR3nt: TGTGCCATCAGTCCCTTAAGGGACTTGGATTCACCCCTCCACTTT
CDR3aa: CAISPLRDLDSPLHF

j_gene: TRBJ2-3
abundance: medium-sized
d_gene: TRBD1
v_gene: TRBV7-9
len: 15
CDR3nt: TGTGCCAGCAGCCACGGACAGGCCAGCACAGATACGCAGTATTTT
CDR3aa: CASSHGQASTDTQYF

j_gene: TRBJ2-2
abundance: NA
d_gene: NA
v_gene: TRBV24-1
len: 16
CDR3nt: TGTGCCACCAGTGAGGGCCGGGACACCAACACCGGGGAGCTGTTTTTT
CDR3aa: CATSEGRDTNTGELFF

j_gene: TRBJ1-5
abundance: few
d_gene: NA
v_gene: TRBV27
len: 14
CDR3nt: TGTGCCAGCAGCAAAGGGGGACGCAATCAGCCCCAGCATTTT
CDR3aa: CASSKGGRNQPQHF

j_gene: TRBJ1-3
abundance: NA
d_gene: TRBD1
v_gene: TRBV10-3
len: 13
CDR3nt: TGTGCCATCAGGCTACAGGGGTCGGACACCATATATTTT
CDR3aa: CAIRLQGSDTIYF

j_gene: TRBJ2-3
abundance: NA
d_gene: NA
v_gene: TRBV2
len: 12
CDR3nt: TGTGCCAGCAGGTCTAGCACAGATACGCAGTATTTT
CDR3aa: CASRSSTDTQYF